These 2 T cell receptor beta chains were all obtained from the same sample, sequenced in a study of shared clonotypes between healthy human individuals. TCRdb keeps only in-frame clones here, not all; method: immunoSEQ multiplex PCR. The sample includes roughly 680,000 clones, 72% seen only once; the top ten take under 2%. The specimen was memory CD4+ T cells sorted from blood. As to subset: CD45RA-negative fraction. The receptor set was obtained from a woman aged 25 to 39 in good health.

The chain employs TRBV9 and TRBJ2-5, with TRBD2 identical over 11 bases. After removal of 5 bases from V and 2 bases from J, the junction contained 5 bases not matched to a gene. The length of the CDR3 is 15 residues. Per the germline V gene, CDR1 is SGDLS and CDR2 is YYNGEE. In nucleotides, the CDR3 is TGTGCCAGCAGTCCGGGGACTAGCGGACAAGAGACCCAGTACTTC. Its translation: CASSPGTSGQETQYF.

This clone was detected only once. This chain joins TRBV27 and TRBJ2-3, with D possibly being TRBD1 or TRBD2 (5 bases each). The CDR3 consists of 15 residues. Germline V gene lookup returns CDR1 MNHEY and CDR2 SMNVEV (reference sequence). V was cut by 4 bases and J by 1 base, with 12 bases left in between. The CDR3 DNA follows: TGTGCCAGCAGTTGGGGACCGACTGGCACAGATACGCAGTATTTT. Its translation is CASSWGPTGTDTQYF.